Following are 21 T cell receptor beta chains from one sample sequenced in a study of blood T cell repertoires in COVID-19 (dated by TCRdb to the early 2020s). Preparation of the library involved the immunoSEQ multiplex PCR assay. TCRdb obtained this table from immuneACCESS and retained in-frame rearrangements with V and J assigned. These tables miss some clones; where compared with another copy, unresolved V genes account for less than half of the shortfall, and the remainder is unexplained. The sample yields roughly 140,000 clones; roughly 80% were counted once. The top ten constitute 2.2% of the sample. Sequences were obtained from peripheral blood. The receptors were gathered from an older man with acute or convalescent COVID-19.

In DNA form, the CDR3 reads TGTGCCAGCTACGGACAGGGGGCGATGAACACTGAAGCTTTCTTT. This translates into CASYGQGAMNTEAFF. The V call is TRBV28, the J call TRBJ1-1; 11 nucleotides agree with TRBD1. This CDR3 spans 15 amino acids. Per the germline V gene, CDR1 is MDHEN and CDR2 is SYDVKM. J lost 0 bases, V lost 8 bases, and 5 bases had no gene match.

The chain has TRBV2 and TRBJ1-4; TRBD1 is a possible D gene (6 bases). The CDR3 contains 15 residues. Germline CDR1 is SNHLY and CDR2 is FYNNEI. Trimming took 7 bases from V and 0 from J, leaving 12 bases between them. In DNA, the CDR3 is TGTGCCAGCAAGGACAGATCAGCAACTAATGAAAAACTGTTTTTT. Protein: CASKDRSATNEKLFF. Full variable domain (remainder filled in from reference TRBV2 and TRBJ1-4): EPEVTQTPSHQVTQMGQEVILRCVPISNHLYFYWYRQILGQKVEFLVSFYNNEISEKSEIFDDQFSVERPDGSNFTLKIRSTKLEDSAMYFCASKDRSATNEKLFFGSGTQLSVL.

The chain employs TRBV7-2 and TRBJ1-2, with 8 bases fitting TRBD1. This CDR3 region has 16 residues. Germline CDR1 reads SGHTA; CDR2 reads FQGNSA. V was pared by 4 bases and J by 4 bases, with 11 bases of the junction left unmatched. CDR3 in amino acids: CASSSQSDRVGYGYTF. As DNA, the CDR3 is TGTGCCAGCAGCTCACAATCGGACAGGGTCGGCTATGGCTACACCTTC.

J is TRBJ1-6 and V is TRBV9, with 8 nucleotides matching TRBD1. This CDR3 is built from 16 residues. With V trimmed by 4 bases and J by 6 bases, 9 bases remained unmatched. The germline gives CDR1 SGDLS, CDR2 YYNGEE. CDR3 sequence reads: CASSISGGFGNSPLHF. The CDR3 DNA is TGTGCCAGCAGCATTTCAGGGGGCTTCGGTAATTCACCCCTCCACTTT.

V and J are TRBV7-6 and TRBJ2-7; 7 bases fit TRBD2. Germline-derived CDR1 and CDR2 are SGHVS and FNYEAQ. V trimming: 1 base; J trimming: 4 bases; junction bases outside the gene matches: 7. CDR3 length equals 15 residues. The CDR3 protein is CASSLGGEGRYEQYF. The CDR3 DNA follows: TGTGCCAGCAGCTTAGGAGGGGAGGGACGTTACGAGCAGTACTTC. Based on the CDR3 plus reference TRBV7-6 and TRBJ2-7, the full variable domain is GAGVSQSPRYKVTKRGQDVALRCDPISGHVSLYWYRQALGQGPEFLTYFNYEAQQDKSGLPNDRFSAERPEGSISTLTIQRTEQRDSAMYRCASSLGGEGRYEQYFGPGTRLTVT.

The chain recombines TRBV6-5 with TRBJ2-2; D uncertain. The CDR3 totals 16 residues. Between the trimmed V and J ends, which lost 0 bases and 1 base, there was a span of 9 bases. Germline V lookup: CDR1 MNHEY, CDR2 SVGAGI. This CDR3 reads CASSYSSTMNTGELFF. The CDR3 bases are TGTGCCAGCAGTTACTCGAGTACGATGAACACCGGGGAGCTGTTTTTT.

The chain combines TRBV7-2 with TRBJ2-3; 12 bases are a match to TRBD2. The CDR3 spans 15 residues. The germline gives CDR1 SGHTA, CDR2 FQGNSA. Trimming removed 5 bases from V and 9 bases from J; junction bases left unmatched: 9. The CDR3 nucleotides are TGTGCCAGCAGCCCCCCGACTAGCGGGAGTGGAACGCAGTATTTT. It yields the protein CASSPPTSGSGTQYF.

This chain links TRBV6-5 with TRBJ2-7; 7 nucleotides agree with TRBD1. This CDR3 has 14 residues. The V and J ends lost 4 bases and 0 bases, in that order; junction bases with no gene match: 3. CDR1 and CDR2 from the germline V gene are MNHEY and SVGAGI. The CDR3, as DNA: TGTGCCAGCAGTTTCGGGACAGACTCCTACGAGCAGTACTTC. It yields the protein CASSFGTDSYEQYF.

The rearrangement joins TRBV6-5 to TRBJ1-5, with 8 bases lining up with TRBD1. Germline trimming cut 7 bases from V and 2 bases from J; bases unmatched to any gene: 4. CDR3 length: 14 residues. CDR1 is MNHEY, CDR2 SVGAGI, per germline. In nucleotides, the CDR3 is TGTGCCAGCAATCAGGGGGCCCGCAATCAGCCCCAGCATTTT. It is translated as CASNQGARNQPQHF.

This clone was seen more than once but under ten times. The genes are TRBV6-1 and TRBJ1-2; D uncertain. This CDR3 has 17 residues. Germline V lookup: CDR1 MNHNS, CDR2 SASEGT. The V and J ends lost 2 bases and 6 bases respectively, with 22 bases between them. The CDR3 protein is CASSEPLGGASLNGYTF. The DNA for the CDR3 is TGTGCCAGCAGTGAACCTCTAGGCGGAGCCTCACTGAATGGCTACACCTTC.

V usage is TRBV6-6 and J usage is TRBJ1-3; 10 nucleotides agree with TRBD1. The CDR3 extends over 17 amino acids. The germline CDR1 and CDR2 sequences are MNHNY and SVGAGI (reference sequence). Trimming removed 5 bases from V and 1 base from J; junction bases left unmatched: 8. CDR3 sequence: CASSPPGTGVSGNTIYF. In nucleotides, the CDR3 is TGTGCCAGCAGTCCGCCCGGGACAGGGGTATCTGGAAACACCATATATTTT.

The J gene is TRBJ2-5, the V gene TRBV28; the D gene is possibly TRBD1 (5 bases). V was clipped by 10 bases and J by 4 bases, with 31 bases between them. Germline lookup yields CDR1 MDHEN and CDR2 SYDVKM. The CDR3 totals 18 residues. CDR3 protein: CATENQGFSSLGRETQYF. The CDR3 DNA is TGTGCCACCGAGAACCAGGGTTTCAGCTCGTTGGGCCGAGAGACCCAGTACTTC.

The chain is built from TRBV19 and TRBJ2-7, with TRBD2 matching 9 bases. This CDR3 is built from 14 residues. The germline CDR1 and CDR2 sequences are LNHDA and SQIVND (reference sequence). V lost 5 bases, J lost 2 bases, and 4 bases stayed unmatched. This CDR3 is CASSSIAGAYEQYF. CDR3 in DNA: TGTGCCAGTAGTTCAATAGCGGGGGCCTACGAGCAGTACTTC.

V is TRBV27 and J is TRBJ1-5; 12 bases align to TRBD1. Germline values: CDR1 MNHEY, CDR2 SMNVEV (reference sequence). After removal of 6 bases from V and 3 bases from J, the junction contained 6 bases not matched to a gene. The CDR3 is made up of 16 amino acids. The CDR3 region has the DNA TGTGCCAGCAGGAAAGTGGGACAGGGGGCCAATCAGCCCCAGCATTTT. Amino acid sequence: CASRKVGQGANQPQHF.

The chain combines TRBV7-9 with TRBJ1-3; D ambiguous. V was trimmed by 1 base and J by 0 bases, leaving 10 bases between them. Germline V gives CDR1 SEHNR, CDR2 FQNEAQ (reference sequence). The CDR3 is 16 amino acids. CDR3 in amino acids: CASSLGTHSSGNTIYF. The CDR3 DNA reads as TGTGCCAGCAGCTTAGGAACTCACAGCTCTGGAAACACCATATATTTT.

The CDR3 spells CASSLNQGATEAFF. For the CDR3, the DNA is TGTGCCAGCAGCTTGAATCAGGGGGCCACTGAAGCTTTCTTT. The chain couples TRBV11-3 to TRBJ1-1, with 8 positions matching TRBD1. The germline CDR1 and CDR2 sequences are SGHNT and YENEEA. CDR3 length equals 14 residues. Losses at the gene ends were 3 bases for V and 4 bases for J; bases not matched to a gene: 4.

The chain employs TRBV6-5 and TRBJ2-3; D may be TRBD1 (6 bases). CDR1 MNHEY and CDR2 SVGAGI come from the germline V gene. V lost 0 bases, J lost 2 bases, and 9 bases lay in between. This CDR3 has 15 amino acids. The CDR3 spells CASSYSWTATDTQYF. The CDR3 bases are TGTGCCAGCAGTTACTCGTGGACAGCCACAGATACGCAGTATTTT.

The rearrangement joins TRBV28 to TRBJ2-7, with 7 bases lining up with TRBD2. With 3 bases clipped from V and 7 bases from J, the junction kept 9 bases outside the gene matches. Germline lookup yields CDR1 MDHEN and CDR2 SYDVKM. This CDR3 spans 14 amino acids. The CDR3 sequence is CASSLAGASREQYF. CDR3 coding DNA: TGTGCCAGCAGTTTGGCGGGAGCGTCAAGAGAGCAGTACTTC.

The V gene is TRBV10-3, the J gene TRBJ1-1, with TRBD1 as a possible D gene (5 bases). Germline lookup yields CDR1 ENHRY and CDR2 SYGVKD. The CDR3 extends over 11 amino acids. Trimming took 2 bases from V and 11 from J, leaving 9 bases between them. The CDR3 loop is CAISEEGRAFF. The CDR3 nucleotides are TGTGCCATCAGTGAGGAGGGGAGGGCTTTCTTT.

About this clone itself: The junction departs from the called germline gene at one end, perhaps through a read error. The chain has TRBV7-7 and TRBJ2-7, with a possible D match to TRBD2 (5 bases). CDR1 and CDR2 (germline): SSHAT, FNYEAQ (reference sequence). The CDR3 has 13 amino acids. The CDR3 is CASSLGLRYEQYF. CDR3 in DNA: TGTGCTAGCAGCTTAGGACTCCGGTACGAGCAGTACTTC.

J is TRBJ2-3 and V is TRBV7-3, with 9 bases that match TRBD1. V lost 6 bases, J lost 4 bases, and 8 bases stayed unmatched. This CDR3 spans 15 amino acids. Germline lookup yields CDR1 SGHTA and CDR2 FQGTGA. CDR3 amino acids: CASRPGTGPADTQYF. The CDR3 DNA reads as TGTGCCAGCAGACCCGGGACAGGGCCAGCAGATACGCAGTATTTT.